The TCR beta chain under discussion was sequenced for a study of blood T cell repertoires in COVID-19. Trimming stripped 2 bases from V and 4 bases from J, with 17 bases between. CDR1 and CDR2 from the germline V gene are LGHNT and FRNRAP. The length of the CDR3 is 16 residues. Participants were placed into cohorts based on the clinical history they reported. Cohort 3 donors were reported recovered after two negative PCRs, clearance, or symptom resolution. Sequenced by immunoSEQ multiplex PCR; TCRdb stores in-frame clones only, minus some. The sample yields about 390,000 clones, around nine tenths seen once.

The sequence derives from a woman aged 45 to 65 who had recovered from COVID-19. The specimen sequenced was PBMCs or T cells enriched from blood (not recorded which). The V and J genes are TRBV12-5 and TRBJ1-1, with D perhaps TRBD1 (5 bases). CDR3: CASGLPFGTKTTEAFF. CDR3 nucleotide sequence: TGTGCTAGTGGTTTGCCATTCGGGACTAAGACCACTGAAGCTTTCTTT.